The 20 T cell receptor beta chains reported below all come from one sample, sequenced in a study of OX40 agonist ivuxolimab in advanced cancers. The assay was immunoSEQ multiplex PCR, and TCRdb's table has in-frame clones only and misses some. The sample consists of 90,000 or so clones, 89% of them appearing once. The sample in question was CD4+ or CD8+ T cells sorted from blood, obtained in a trial of the OX40 agonist ivuxolimab. Receptors originate from an adult with an advanced solid tumor such as melanoma, head and neck, liver or kidney cancer.

The chain combines TRBV19 with TRBJ2-1; no definite D call. The CDR3 runs to 12 residues. Germline V lookup: CDR1 LNHDA, CDR2 SQIVND (reference sequence). V lost 3 bases, J lost 9 bases, and 9 bases lay in between. This CDR3 reads CASSMTFGEQFF. CDR3 bases: TGTGCCAGTAGTATGACATTTGGTGAGCAGTTCTTC.

The chain couples TRBV7-6 to TRBJ2-5, with TRBD2 matching 9 bases. Looked up from germline, CDR1 is SGHVS and CDR2 is FNYEAQ. V dropped 5 bases and J dropped 1; count of bases not matched to a gene: 2. This CDR3 has 14 residues. CDR3 residues: CASSQGLAQETQYF. The CDR3, as DNA: TGTGCCAGCAGCCAGGGACTAGCCCAAGAGACCCAGTACTTC.

This clone was detected only once. The gene calls are TRBV7-2 and TRBJ2-7; 11 positions agree with TRBD2. This CDR3 is built from 16 residues. J lost 6 bases, V lost 1 base, and 8 bases had no gene match. The V gene's germline CDR1 is SGHTA and CDR2 FQGNSA. The CDR3 DNA reads as TGTGCCAGCAGCTTAGACCTAGCGGGGGGCATCCCCGAGCAGTACTTC. This translates into CASSLDLAGGIPEQYF.

The V and J genes are TRBV4-2 and TRBJ2-3; D gene uncertain. V gave up 5 bases and J gave up 4 bases, with 10 bases separating them. This CDR3 has 13 residues. In germline, CDR1 is LGHNA, CDR2 YNFKEQ. CDR3 in amino acids: CASSGERADTQYF. As DNA, the CDR3 is TGTGCCAGCAGCGGGGAAAGAGCAGATACGCAGTATTTT.

The chain is built from TRBV7-2 and TRBJ2-3; no firm D call. The CDR3 length is 12 residues. Trimming shortened V by 1 base and J by 7 bases, and 6 bases separated the two germline ends. CDR1 SGHTA and CDR2 FQGNSA come from the germline V gene. The CDR3 nucleotides read TGTGCCAGCAGCTTAGGGTTAAATACGCAGTATTTT. Translating it yields CASSLGLNTQYF.

The chain employs TRBV6-5 and TRBJ2-7; D uncertain. V lost 5 bases, J lost 1 base, and 12 bases lay in between. The CDR3 loop spans 14 amino acids. CDR1 is MNHEY, CDR2 SVGAGI, per germline. Here the CDR3 DNA reads TGTGCCAGCAGTCCGCGGATCCAATCCTACGAGCAGTACTTC. Protein product: CASSPRIQSYEQYF.

A few counts support this clone. The CDR3 coding sequence is TGTGCCAGCAGCCAAGGGACGAAGCAGTACTTC. Protein product: CASSQGTKQYF. This chain connects TRBV4-2 to TRBJ2-7, with D uncertain. The V end was cut by 1 base, the J end by 8 bases, with 6 bases between. Germline CDR1 is LGHNA and CDR2 is YNFKEQ. The CDR3 is 11 residues long.

The CDR3 DNA is TGCGCCAGCAGCTTAGGACAGCTCCAAGAGACCCAGTACTTC. It specifies CASSLGQLQETQYF. The chain recombines TRBV5-1 with TRBJ2-5, with D possibly TRBD1 on 6 matching bases. The CDR3 consists of 14 residues. Deletions cut 2 bases from V and 1 base from J, with 9 bases between. The germline V gene has CDR1 SGHRS and CDR2 YFSETQ.

V and J are TRBV7-2 and TRBJ2-7; possible D gene TRBD1, 6 bases. The CDR3 is 15 residues long. Between the trimmed V and J ends, which lost 2 bases and 3 bases, there was a span of 14 bases. Germline assignment: CDR1 SGHTA and CDR2 FQGNSA. The CDR3 sequence is CASSLSRDNVYEQYF. The CDR3 bases are TGTGCCAGCAGCTTAAGCCGGGACAACGTCTACGAGCAGTACTTC.

This chain connects TRBV28 to TRBJ2-7, with 14 bases fitting TRBD2. The CDR3 length is 16 residues. In germline, CDR1 is MDHEN, CDR2 SYDVKM. J was trimmed by 0 bases and V by 6 bases; bases with no gene match: 4. This CDR3 reads CASRGTSGGSSYEQYF. DNA for the CDR3: TGTGCCAGCAGGGGGACTAGCGGGGGCAGCTCCTACGAGCAGTACTTC.

The rearrangement uses TRBV4-3 and TRBJ2-2, with 12 bases identical to TRBD2. The CDR3 sequence is 16 residues long. CDR1 and CDR2 from the germline V gene are LGHNA and YSLEER. Losses at the gene ends were 4 bases for V and 7 bases for J; bases not matched to a gene: 7. CDR3 protein: CASSRTSGEAGGELFF. The CDR3 region has the DNA TGCGCCAGCAGCCGGACTAGCGGGGAAGCAGGCGGGGAGCTGTTTTTT.

The genes are TRBV6-1 and TRBJ1-1; D ambiguous. From germline, CDR1 is MNHNS and CDR2 SASEGT. Between the trimmed V and J ends, which lost 6 bases and 3 bases, there was a span of 14 bases. The CDR3 covers 14 residues. CDR3 bases: TGTGCCAGCAGCCCCTTAGTCCGGGACACTGAAGCTTTCTTT. This translates into CASSPLVRDTEAFF.

The rearrangement joins TRBV5-1 to TRBJ2-7, with a possible D match to TRBD2 (6 bases). Per the germline V gene, CDR1 is SGHRS and CDR2 is YFSETQ. The CDR3 sequence is 14 residues long. Between the trimmed V and J ends, which lost 1 base and 5 bases, there was a span of 13 bases. The CDR3 sequence is CASSLRQGGDEQYF. Here the CDR3 DNA reads TGCGCCAGCAGCTTGAGGCAGGGAGGTGACGAGCAGTACTTC.

This clone is a singleton in its sample. The chain carries TRBV28 and TRBJ2-7; 8 positions match TRBD2. Germline lookup yields CDR1 MDHEN and CDR2 SYDVKM. Unmatched junction bases numbered 18, after V lost 6 bases and J lost 5 bases. The length of the CDR3 is 17 residues. This CDR3 reads CASSISGGREVHHEQYF. The DNA for the CDR3 is TGTGCCAGCAGCATTTCGGGGGGGCGGGAGGTTCACCACGAGCAGTACTTC.

This chain joins TRBV18 and TRBJ1-3, with TRBD1 matching over 9 bases. CDR3 size: 16 residues. Per the germline V gene, CDR1 is KGHSH and CDR2 is LQKENI. V gave up 3 bases and J gave up 0 bases; unmatched junction bases: 3. CDR3 sequence: CASSPTGGGSGNTIYF. CDR3 DNA: TGTGCCAGCTCACCGACAGGGGGGGGCTCTGGAAACACCATATATTTT.

This chain's CDR3 is CASSLTQGVRSPLHF. The CDR3 DNA follows: TGTGCCAGCAGCTTAACGCAGGGAGTGAGGTCACCCCTCCACTTT. This chain links TRBV7-2 with TRBJ1-6; weak D call: TRBD1 (5 bases). Germline V lookup: CDR1 SGHTA, CDR2 FQGNSA. This CDR3 contains 15 residues. V was trimmed by 2 bases and J by 10 bases, leaving 15 bases between them.

The genes are TRBV5-1 and TRBJ1-2; D unresolved. CDR3 length equals 15 residues. CDR1 and CDR2 from the germline V gene are SGHRS and YFSETQ. Trimming stripped 2 bases from V and 7 bases from J, with 18 bases between. Here the CDR3 DNA reads TGCGCCAGCAGCTTAGAGGGCAGCGATGGCAGTGGCTACACCTTC. This translates into CASSLEGSDGSGYTF.

V usage is TRBV10-3 and J usage is TRBJ1-1; 8 bases are shared with TRBD1. V trimming: 4 bases; J trimming: 4 bases; junction bases outside the gene matches: 5. Germline CDR1 ENHRY, CDR2 SYGVKD. The CDR3 runs to 14 residues. CDR3 DNA sequence: TGTGCCATCAGTGTCGACAGGGGAGTCACTGAAGCTTTCTTT. It translates to CAISVDRGVTEAFF.

The chain employs TRBV18 and TRBJ2-5; 9 nucleotides match TRBD2. V gave up 1 base and J gave up 2 bases; unmatched junction bases: 14. The germline V gene encodes CDR1 KGHSH and CDR2 LQKENI. CDR3 length equals 19 residues. In DNA form, the CDR3 reads TGTGCCAGCTCACCACGATGGGGACTTCGAGCGGGAGGACAAGAGACCCAGTACTTC. Translating gives CASSPRWGLRAGGQETQYF.

The J gene is TRBJ1-1, the V gene TRBV28; maybe TRBD1 (5 bases). The CDR3 runs to 13 residues. Trimming removed 5 bases from V and 1 base from J, with 8 bases in between. Germline values: CDR1 MDHEN, CDR2 SYDVKM. The CDR3 DNA sequence: TGTGCCAGCAGTCCCGGACAGAACACTGAAGCTTTCTTT. The encoded protein is CASSPGQNTEAFF.